This T cell receptor (beta chain) emerged from a study of T cell responses to AZD1222 COVID-19 vaccine. Overall study findings and caveats: Increases in Spike-specific TCR breadth and depth were seen after two AZD1222 doses.

The CDR3 runs to 14 residues. V lost 5 bases to trimming and J lost 1 base, with 12 bases between them. Germline V gene lookup returns CDR1 SGDLS and CDR2 YYNGEE. The table came from immunoSEQ multiplex PCR; TCRdb's copy has only in-frame clones and leaves some out. This table has 140,000 to 150,000 clones, roughly 89% appearing once. Turning to this clone: No antigen is known for it.

This chain connects TRBV9 to TRBJ1-1, with D possibly TRBD1 on 5 matching bases. This clonotype originated in an adult in good health. The sequenced sample was peripheral blood, obtained on day 0 of AZD1222 vaccination. The CDR3 region has the DNA TGTGCCAGCAGTTTCAGGGCCTGGAACACTGAAGCTTTCTTT. Its protein product is CASSFRAWNTEAFF.